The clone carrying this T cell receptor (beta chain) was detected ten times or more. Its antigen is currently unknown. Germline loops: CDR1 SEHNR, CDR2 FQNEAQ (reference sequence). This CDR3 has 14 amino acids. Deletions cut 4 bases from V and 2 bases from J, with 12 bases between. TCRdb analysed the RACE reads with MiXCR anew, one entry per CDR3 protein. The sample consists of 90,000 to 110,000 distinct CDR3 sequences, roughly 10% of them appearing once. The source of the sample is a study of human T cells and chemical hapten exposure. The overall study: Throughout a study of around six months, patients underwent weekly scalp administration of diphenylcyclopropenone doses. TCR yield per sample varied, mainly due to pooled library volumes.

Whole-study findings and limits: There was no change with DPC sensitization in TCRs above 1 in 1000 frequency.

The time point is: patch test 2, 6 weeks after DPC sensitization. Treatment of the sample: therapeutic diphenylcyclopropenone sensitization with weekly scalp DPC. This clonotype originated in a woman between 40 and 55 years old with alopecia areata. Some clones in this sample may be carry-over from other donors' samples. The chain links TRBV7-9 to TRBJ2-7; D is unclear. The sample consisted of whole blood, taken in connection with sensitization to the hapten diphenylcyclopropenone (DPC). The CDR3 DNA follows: TGTGCCAGCAGCTCAACGTCCCTTCCCTACGAGCAGTACTTC. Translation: CASSSTSLPYEQYF.